This T cell receptor beta chain was sequenced for a study of T-cell reconstitution after alpha-beta-depleted transplantation in children. Study-level points and caveats: About two months after transplant, alpha-beta T cells reportedly came from several hundred expanded graft clones. Surviving thymic progenitors and recipient T cells were the source of high TCRbeta diversity at day 60 in some patients. After one year, T-cell counts and TCRbeta diversity mostly came from new T cells.

Unique molecular identifiers were incorporated when the TCRbeta library was constructed. TCRdb called the PCR reads again in MiXCR, with one record for every CDR3 protein. Seen here are a few hundred thousand distinct CDR3 sequences, more than 20% observed once, and the top ten hold under 45%. In this sample, this clonotype turned up a few times. As yet, its antigen is unknown. V lost 4 bases to trimming and J lost 0 bases; unmatched junction nucleotides: 4. CDR1 and CDR2 (germline): MNHEY, SVGEGT. The CDR3 totals 16 residues. V gene TRBV6-2 or TRBV6-3 combines with J gene TRBJ2-2; 8 bases line up with TRBD2. This sample comprised PBMCs, obtained before TCRalphabeta/CD19-depleted stem cell transplant. The origin of this receptor is a boy in the first two years of life with Wiskott-Aldrich syndrome, due to receive a stem cell transplant. The CDR3 region is CASSSRGGANTGELFF. In nucleotides, the CDR3 is TGTGCCAGCAGTTCCCGGGGGGGCGCGAACACCGGGGAGCTGTTTTTT.